The 30 T cell receptor beta chains given below trace back to one sample, sequenced in a study of shared clonotypes between healthy human individuals. The repertoire was sequenced with immunoSEQ multiplex PCR; TCRdb's copy has only in-frame clones and lacks some. The sample shows 2 million to 2.5 million clones, approximately 95% of them seen only once. The sample taken for sequencing was naive CD4+ T cells from PBMCs. The subset was: CD45RA+ positively selected. Receptor source: a man between 18 and 29 years old in good health. Some clones in this sample may be carry-over from other donors' samples.

This clone is a singleton in its sample. The chain has TRBV4-2 and TRBJ2-3; 10 positions agree with TRBD2. The CDR3 sequence is 16 residues long. The trim removed 2 bases at V and 2 bases at J, leaving 4 bases unmatched. CDR1 LGHNA and CDR2 YNFKEQ come from the germline V gene. CDR3 DNA: TGTGCCAGCAGCCAACCCAGCGGGAGGGCCACAGATACGCAGTATTTT. It specifies CASSQPSGRATDTQYF.

The chain links TRBV19 to TRBJ2-3; the D is unclear. V shed 4 bases and J shed 2 bases, with 10 bases lying between them. This CDR3 has 14 amino acids. CDR1 is LNHDA, CDR2 SQIVND, per germline (reference sequence). The CDR3 sequence: CASSTRTFTDTQYF. Here the CDR3 DNA reads TGTGCCAGTAGTACCCGGACGTTCACAGATACGCAGTATTTT.

The rearrangement uses TRBV27 and TRBJ2-3, with D perhaps matching TRBD2 (6 bases). CDR1 and CDR2 from the germline V gene are MNHEY and SMNVEV (reference sequence). The CDR3 contains 11 residues. Trimming cost V 11 bases and J 9 bases, with 15 bases left between them. CDR3 sequence: CASGPRGTQYF. For the CDR3, the DNA is TGTGCCTCGGGGCCGCGGGGCACGCAGTATTTT.

Of note for this clone: This sample also contains other DNA sequences that code for the same CDR3. V is TRBV2 and J is TRBJ1-1; D is unclear. The CDR3 covers 12 residues. Germline lookup yields CDR1 SNHLY and CDR2 FYNNEI. Trimming pared 6 bases from V and 0 bases from J, leaving 5 bases between. The CDR3 coding sequence is TGTGCCAGCAGCCTGATGAACACTGAAGCTTTCTTT. Its protein product is CASSLMNTEAFF.

The V and J genes are TRBV13 and TRBJ2-7; a possible D gene is TRBD2 (5 bases). The CDR3 has 17 residues. The V gene's germline CDR1 is PRHDT and CDR2 FYEKMQ (reference sequence). V lost 0 bases, J lost 3 bases, and 18 bases lay in between. As DNA, the CDR3 is TGTGCCAGCAGCTTAGGGACCCGCGGCGCAGGACTCTACGAGCAGTACTTC. Its translation is CASSLGTRGAGLYEQYF.

J is TRBJ2-3 and V is TRBV16; D unresolved. The germline gives CDR1 KGHSY, CDR2 FQNENV. The CDR3 is 12 residues long. The V end lost 0 bases, the J end lost 9 bases, and 7 bases lay between the germline ends. As DNA, the CDR3 is TGTGCCAGCAGCCAATCGGCGGTAACGCAGTATTTT. This codes for CASSQSAVTQYF.

This clone was picked up one time. The chain links TRBV9 to TRBJ2-7, with 9 bases that match TRBD2. Germline values: CDR1 SGDLS, CDR2 YYNGEE. The CDR3 covers 15 residues. Germline trimming cut 3 bases from V and 3 bases from J; bases unmatched to any gene: 7. The CDR3 reads CASSAAGTSYYEQYF. CDR3 nucleotide sequence: TGTGCCAGCAGCGCCGCCGGGACTAGCTACTACGAGCAGTACTTC. Full variable domain (remainder filled in from reference TRBV9 and TRBJ2-7): DSGVTQTPKHLITATGQRVTLRCSPRSGDLSVYWYQQSLDQGLQFLIQYYNGEERAKGNILERFSAQQFPDLHSELNLSSLELGDSALYFCASSAAGTSYYEQYFGPGTRLTVT.

This clone was recorded once. V gene TRBV7-2 combines with J gene TRBJ1-4; D remains unclear. Trimming left V 5 bases short and J 4 bases short, with 11 bases between. The CDR3 sequence is 14 residues long. Germline V gene sequence: CDR1 SGHTA, CDR2 FQGNSA. CDR3 coding DNA: TGTGCCAGCAGCCTAGGGTTGGGTAATGAAAAACTGTTTTTT. This gives the protein CASSLGLGNEKLFF. The whole variable domain, remainder taken from reference TRBV7-2 and TRBJ1-4, is GAGVSQSPSNKVTEKGKDVELRCDPISGHTALYWYRQSLGQGLEFLIYFQGNSAPDKSGLPSDRFSAERTGGSVSTLTIQRTQQEDSAVYLCASSLGLGNEKLFFGSGTQLSVL.

The count of this clone is one. The V call is TRBV28, the J call TRBJ2-1; TRBD2 agrees at 7 bases. V lost 8 bases to trimming and J lost 0 bases; unmatched junction nucleotides: 31. This CDR3 spans 23 amino acids. Germline V CDR1 and CDR2: MDHEN, SYDVKM. The CDR3 sequence is CASAWQFPVLADERPSSYNEQFF. Written as DNA, the CDR3 is TGTGCCAGCGCCTGGCAGTTTCCCGTCCTAGCGGACGAGCGTCCAAGCTCCTACAATGAGCAGTTCTTC.

To note about this clone: The same CDR3 arises from other DNA sequences in this sample as well. V is TRBV2 and J is TRBJ2-7; D could derive from TRBD1 or TRBD2 (5 bases each). The CDR3 spans 14 residues. V dropped 3 bases and J dropped 2 bases, with 11 bases sitting between them. Germline CDR1 reads SNHLY; CDR2 reads FYNNEI. The CDR3 region has the DNA TGTGCCAGCAGTGATCGGACGGGGCCCTACGAGCAGTACTTC. This encodes CASSDRTGPYEQYF.

V is TRBV5-1 and J is TRBJ2-3; the D gene is possibly TRBD1 (6 bases). The V end was cut by 0 bases, the J end by 6 bases, with 20 bases between. CDR1 and CDR2 from the germline V gene are SGHRS and YFSETQ. CDR3 length: 17 residues. This chain's CDR3 is CASSLEPPGTQSDTQYF. The CDR3 DNA is TGCGCCAGCAGCTTGGAACCTCCCGGGACACAATCGGATACGCAGTATTTT.

Regarding this clone: Other DNA variants within this sample encode the same CDR3. J is TRBJ2-5 and V is TRBV5-1, with a weak D call TRBD1 (5 bases). V was shortened by 0 bases and J by 5 bases, with 11 bases between the two germline ends. The V gene's germline CDR1 is SGHRS and CDR2 YFSETQ. CDR3 length: 14 residues. CDR3 sequence: CASSLGQGEETQYF. Written as DNA, the CDR3 is TGCGCCAGCAGCTTGGGGCAGGGCGAGGAGACCCAGTACTTC. The full variable domain, its missing parts supplied by reference TRBV5-1 and TRBJ2-5, is KAGVTQTPRYLIKTRGQQVTLSCSPISGHRSVSWYQQTPGQGLQFLFEYFSETQRNKGNFPGRFSGRQFSNSRSEMNVSTLELGDSALYLCASSLGQGEETQYFGPGTRLLVL.

The V call is TRBV7-9, the J call TRBJ2-3, with D maybe TRBD1 (8 bases). V gave up 5 bases and J gave up 9 bases, with 24 bases separating them. The CDR3 consists of 16 residues. Germline CDR1 reads SEHNR; CDR2 reads FQNEAQ (reference sequence). The CDR3 region has the DNA TGTGCCAGCAGCCAACAGGGGGGGCCTCCGGAGGGCACGCAGTATTTT. Encoded protein: CASSQQGGPPEGTQYF.

The chain links TRBV18 to TRBJ1-4; D is unclear. Germline V gene data show CDR1 as KGHSH and CDR2 as LQKENI. The CDR3 runs to 14 residues. V gave up 2 bases and J gave up 7 bases, with 11 bases separating them. The CDR3 DNA reads as TGTGCCAGCTCACCAGAGGCTACTCCTGAAAAACTGTTTTTT. This gives the protein CASSPEATPEKLFF.

The chain employs TRBV15 and TRBJ1-2, with D uncertain. The CDR3 contains 14 residues. Germline CDR1 LNHNV, CDR2 YYDKDF (reference sequence). Trimming pared 3 bases from V and 8 bases from J, leaving 16 bases between. The CDR3 region has the DNA TGTGCCACCAGCAGCCGCGTGGGGAGAGGAGGCTACACCTTC. This codes for CATSSRVGRGGYTF.

The rearrangement links TRBV5-5 to TRBJ1-1; D gene uncertain. The CDR3 extends over 14 amino acids. The germline V gene encodes CDR1 SGHKS and CDR2 YYEKEE (reference sequence). Trimming stripped 0 bases from V and 2 bases from J, with 8 bases between. The CDR3: CASSLDIFNTEAFF. In DNA form, the CDR3 reads TGTGCCAGCAGCTTGGACATATTCAACACTGAAGCTTTCTTT.

The rearrangement links TRBV2 to TRBJ2-7; the match to TRBD1 covers 9 bases. V lost 6 bases, J lost 2 bases, and 8 bases stayed unmatched. Germline CDR1 and CDR2: SNHLY and FYNNEI. CDR3 size: 15 residues. CDR3 region: CASRAPGQGPYEQYF. The CDR3 DNA follows: TGTGCCAGCAGGGCACCGGGACAGGGACCCTACGAGCAGTACTTC.

In regard to this clone: Different DNA sequences within this sample yield the same CDR3. This chain joins TRBV18 and TRBJ2-3; D assignment may be TRBD1 or TRBD2 (5 bases each). V lost 0 bases, J lost 6 bases, and 7 bases lay in between. The CDR3 runs 13 residues. The germline V gene encodes CDR1 KGHSH and CDR2 LQKENI. For the CDR3, the DNA is TGTGCCAGCTCACCACCGGGGGTGGATACGCAGTATTTT. As protein: CASSPPGVDTQYF.

The chain uses TRBV9 and TRBJ2-2; possibly TRBD1 or TRBD2 for D (5 bases each). V gave up 4 bases and J gave up 1 base, with 14 bases separating them. The CDR3 covers 16 residues. Per germline, CDR1 SGDLS and CDR2 YYNGEE. CDR3 loop: CASSPPGTLNTGELFF. The CDR3 DNA sequence: TGTGCCAGCAGCCCCCCCGGGACCCTGAACACCGGGGAGCTGTTTTTT.

The J gene is TRBJ1-1, the V gene TRBV9; 8 bases match TRBD1. In germline, CDR1 is SGDLS, CDR2 YYNGEE. Trimming took 0 bases from V and 4 from J; bases not matched to a gene: 8. The CDR3 contains 16 residues. The CDR3 region has the DNA TGTGCCAGCAGCGTAGGCTGGGGAGACAGGGGCACTGAAGCTTTCTTT. Encoded protein: CASSVGWGDRGTEAFF.

A single count supports this clone. The chain is built from TRBV10-3 and TRBJ2-7; 8 bases agree with TRBD2. The junction had 23 bases not matched to a gene; V was cut back by 10 bases and J by 6 bases. The CDR3 consists of 17 residues. The germline CDR1 and CDR2 sequences are ENHRY and SYGVKD. The CDR3 loop reads CATYTGGLTGGPSEQYF. CDR3 DNA sequence: TGTGCCACCTACACGGGGGGACTAACGGGAGGGCCCAGCGAGCAGTACTTC.

The chain is built from TRBV9 and TRBJ2-2; D is unclear. This CDR3 has 15 residues. The germline CDR1 and CDR2 sequences are SGDLS and YYNGEE. V was pared by 0 bases and J by 1 base, with 7 bases between. CDR3 DNA: TGTGCCAGCAGCGTAGAGGGCCGGAACACCGGGGAGCTGTTTTTT. Its translation: CASSVEGRNTGELFF.

The J gene is TRBJ1-2, the V gene TRBV4-1; TRBD1 aligns across 10 bases. The trim removed 4 bases at V and 4 bases at J, leaving 3 bases unmatched. Germline assignment: CDR1 MGHRA and CDR2 YSYEKL. CDR3 length equals 14 residues. In DNA form, the CDR3 reads TGCGCCAGCAGCCCGGACAGGGGGGGCTATGGCTACACCTTC. Its translation: CASSPDRGGYGYTF.

The chain employs TRBV30 and TRBJ2-5; D is uncertain. The germline V and J ends were trimmed by 8 bases and 1 base, with 11 bases remaining between them. In germline, CDR1 is GTSNPN, CDR2 SVGIG (reference sequence). The length of the CDR3 is 12 residues. Here the CDR3 DNA reads TGTGCCGGCCTAGGCCCCCAAGAGACCCAGTACTTC. Translation gives CAGLGPQETQYF.

The J gene is TRBJ1-2, the V gene TRBV28; the D gene is possibly TRBD1 (5 bases). V shed 6 bases and J shed 0 bases, with 8 bases lying between them. The CDR3 is made up of 13 amino acids. Germline lookup yields CDR1 MDHEN and CDR2 SYDVKM. As DNA, the CDR3 is TGTGCCAGCAGGCCACAGGCTAACTATGGCTACACCTTC. The encoded protein is CASRPQANYGYTF.

This chain uses TRBV7-2 with TRBJ2-1; 8 nucleotides agree with TRBD2. The germline V gene encodes CDR1 SGHTA and CDR2 FQGNSA. J was trimmed by 2 bases and V by 7 bases; bases with no gene match: 10. The CDR3 has 16 residues. The CDR3 is CASTRNSGITYNEQFF. CDR3 DNA sequence: TGTGCCAGCACAAGAAATAGCGGGATTACCTACAATGAGCAGTTCTTC.

The rearrangement links TRBV5-1 to TRBJ2-1; D is perhaps TRBD2 (6 bases). CDR3 length: 15 amino acids. Trimming shortened V by 4 bases and J by 0 bases, and 11 bases separated the two germline ends. Germline assignment: CDR1 SGHRS and CDR2 YFSETQ. CDR3 amino acids: CASSTSRNSYNEQFF. CDR3 DNA: TGCGCCAGCAGCACTAGCAGAAACTCCTACAATGAGCAGTTCTTC.

The rearrangement uses TRBV14 and TRBJ1-1; D is unclear. The germline V gene encodes CDR1 SGHDN and CDR2 FVKESK. V shed 1 base and J shed 3 bases, with 12 bases lying between them. CDR3 size: 15 residues. CDR3 protein: CASSQALAGYTEAFF. The DNA for the CDR3 is TGTGCCAGCAGCCAAGCCCTTGCCGGCTACACTGAAGCTTTCTTT.

The chain employs TRBV28 and TRBJ2-7; a possible D gene is TRBD2 (6 bases). Germline CDR1 is MDHEN and CDR2 is SYDVKM. The CDR3 length is 13 residues. Trimming shortened V by 7 bases and J by 2 bases, and 12 bases separated the two germline ends. This CDR3 is CASTGGGAYEQYF. DNA of the CDR3: TGTGCCAGCACTGGGGGAGGCGCCTACGAGCAGTACTTC.

On this clone: The same CDR3 is also encoded by other DNA sequences in this sample. The rearrangement joins TRBV5-1 to TRBJ1-1; D is uncertain. From germline, CDR1 is SGHRS and CDR2 YFSETQ. The CDR3 is 15 amino acids. The V and J ends lost 0 bases and 2 bases respectively, with 11 bases between them. CDR3 protein: CASSLVGRPNTEAFF. The DNA of the CDR3 is TGCGCCAGCAGCTTGGTAGGCAGGCCAAACACTGAAGCTTTCTTT.